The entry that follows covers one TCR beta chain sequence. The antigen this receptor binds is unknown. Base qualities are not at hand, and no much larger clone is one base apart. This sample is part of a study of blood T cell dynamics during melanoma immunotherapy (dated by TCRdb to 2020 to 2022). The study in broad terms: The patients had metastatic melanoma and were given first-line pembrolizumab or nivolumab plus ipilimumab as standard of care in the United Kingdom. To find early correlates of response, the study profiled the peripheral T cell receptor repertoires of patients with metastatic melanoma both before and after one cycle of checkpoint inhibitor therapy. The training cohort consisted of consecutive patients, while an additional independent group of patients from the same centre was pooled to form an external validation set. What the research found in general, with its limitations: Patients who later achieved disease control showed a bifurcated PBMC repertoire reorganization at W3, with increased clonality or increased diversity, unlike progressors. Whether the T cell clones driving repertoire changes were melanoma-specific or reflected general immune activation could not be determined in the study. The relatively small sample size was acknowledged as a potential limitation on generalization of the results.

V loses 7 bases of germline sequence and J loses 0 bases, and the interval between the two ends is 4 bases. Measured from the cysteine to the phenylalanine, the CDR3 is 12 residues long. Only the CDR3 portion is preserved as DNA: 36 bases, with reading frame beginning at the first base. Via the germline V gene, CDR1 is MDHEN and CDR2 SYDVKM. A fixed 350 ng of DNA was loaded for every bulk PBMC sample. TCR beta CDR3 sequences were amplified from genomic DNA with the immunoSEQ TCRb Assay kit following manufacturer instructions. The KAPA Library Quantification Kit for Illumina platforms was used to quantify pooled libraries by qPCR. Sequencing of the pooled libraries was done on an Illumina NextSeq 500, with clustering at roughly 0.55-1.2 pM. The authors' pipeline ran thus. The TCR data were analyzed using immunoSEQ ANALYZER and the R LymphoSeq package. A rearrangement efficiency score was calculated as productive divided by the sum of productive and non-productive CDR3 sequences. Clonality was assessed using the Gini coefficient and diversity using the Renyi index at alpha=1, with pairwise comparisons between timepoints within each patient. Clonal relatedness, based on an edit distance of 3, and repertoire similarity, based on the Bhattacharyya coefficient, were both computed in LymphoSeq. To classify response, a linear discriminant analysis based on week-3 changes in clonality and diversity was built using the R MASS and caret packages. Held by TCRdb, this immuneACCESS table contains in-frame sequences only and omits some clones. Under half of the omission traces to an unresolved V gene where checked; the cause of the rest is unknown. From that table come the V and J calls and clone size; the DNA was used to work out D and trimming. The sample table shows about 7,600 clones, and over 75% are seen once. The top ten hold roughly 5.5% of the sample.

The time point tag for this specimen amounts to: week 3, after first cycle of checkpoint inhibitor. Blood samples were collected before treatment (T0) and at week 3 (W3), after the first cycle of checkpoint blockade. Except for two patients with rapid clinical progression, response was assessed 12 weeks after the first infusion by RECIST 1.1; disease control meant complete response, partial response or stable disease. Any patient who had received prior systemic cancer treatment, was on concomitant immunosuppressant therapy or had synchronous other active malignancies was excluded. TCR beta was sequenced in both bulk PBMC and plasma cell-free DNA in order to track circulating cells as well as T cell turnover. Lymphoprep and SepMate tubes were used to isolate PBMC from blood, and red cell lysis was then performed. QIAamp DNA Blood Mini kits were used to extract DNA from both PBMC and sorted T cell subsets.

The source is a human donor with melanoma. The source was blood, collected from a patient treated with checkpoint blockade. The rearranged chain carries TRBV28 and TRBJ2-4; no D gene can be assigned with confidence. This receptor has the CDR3 CASNIAKNIQYF. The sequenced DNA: TGTGCCAGCAACATAGCCAAAAACATTCAGTACTTC.